The 27 T cell receptor beta chains in this list originate from one sample, sequenced in a study of blood T cell repertoires in COVID-19. Repertoires were generated with immunoSEQ multiplex PCR, while TCRdb's copy carries only in-frame clones and drops some. The sample contains hundreds of thousands of clones, 65% to 90% of which appear only once. Sequencing was carried out using peripheral blood. These receptors originate from an elderly woman with active or convalescent COVID-19.

The gene calls are TRBV11-2 and TRBJ2-2, with D tentatively TRBD1 (5 bases). The CDR3 is 14 residues long. The V gene's germline CDR1 is SGHAT and CDR2 FQNNGV. V was cut by 5 bases and J by 5 bases, with 12 bases left in between. The CDR3 region is CASSIQGTTGELFF. CDR3 in DNA: TGTGCCAGCAGCATCCAGGGTACGACCGGGGAGCTGTTTTTT.

This clone was observed a handful of times. The chain employs TRBV28 and TRBJ1-5; no clear D gene. Germline CDR1 is MDHEN and CDR2 is SYDVKM. This CDR3 has 15 residues. V lost 2 bases and J lost 0, with 8 bases in between. CDR3 DNA: TGTGCCAGCAGTTTAATAGAAGCTAGCAATCAGCCCCAGCATTTT. This codes for CASSLIEASNQPQHF.

This rearrangement joins TRBV18 to TRBJ2-1; D not resolved. With 0 bases removed from V and 6 bases from J, the gap between germline ends came to 9 bases. CDR3 length: 14 residues. Germline assignment: CDR1 KGHSH and CDR2 LQKENI. CDR3 coding DNA: TGTGCCAGCTCACCACCTTCTATAACCAATGAGCAGTTCTTC. This gives the protein CASSPPSITNEQFF.

This clone was picked up one time. The chain uses TRBV28 and TRBJ1-5; a possible D gene is TRBD1 (5 bases). The CDR3 length is 12 residues. V shed 7 bases and J shed 4 bases, with 8 bases lying between them. Germline V lookup: CDR1 MDHEN, CDR2 SYDVKM. The CDR3 loop reads CASTQGNQPQHF. For the CDR3, the DNA is TGTGCCAGCACCCAGGGTAATCAGCCCCAGCATTTT.

This chain links TRBV10-2 with TRBJ1-5; 9 nucleotides agree with TRBD1. Unmatched junction bases numbered 2, after V lost 6 bases and J lost 5 bases. The germline CDR1 and CDR2 sequences are WSHSY and SAAADI. The CDR3 spans 13 residues. The CDR3 coding sequence is TGCGCCAGCAGGGGACAGGGACATCAGCCCCAGCATTTT. Amino acids: CASRGQGHQPQHF.

In DNA, the CDR3 is TGTGCCAGCAGGGCACTAGCGGCAACCCCCTACAATGAGCAGTTCTTC. It translates to CASRALAATPYNEQFF. The genes are TRBV27 and TRBJ2-1; 8 nucleotides match TRBD2. Germline CDR1 and CDR2: MNHEY and SMNVEV (reference sequence). CDR3 length equals 16 residues. J was trimmed by 2 bases and V by 6 bases; bases with no gene match: 9.

V gene TRBV6-5 combines with J gene TRBJ2-1; maybe TRBD2 (5 bases). CDR1 is MNHEY and CDR2 is SVGAGI in the germline V gene. The V gene lost 6 bases and the J gene lost 3 bases, with 9 bases spanning the gap. The CDR3 consists of 13 residues. This CDR3 reads CASRLDYYNEQFF. In DNA, the CDR3 is TGTGCCAGCAGACTTGACTACTACAATGAGCAGTTCTTC.

CDR3 sequence reads: CASTQGQTMNTEAFF. For the CDR3, the DNA is TGTGCCAGCACCCAGGGACAGACCATGAACACTGAAGCTTTCTTT. V gene TRBV6-6 combines with J gene TRBJ1-1, with TRBD1 matching over 7 bases. The junction had 8 bases not matched to a gene; V was cut back by 7 bases and J by 0 bases. Per the germline V gene, CDR1 is MNHNY and CDR2 is SVGAGI (reference sequence). The CDR3 is 15 amino acids.

The chain has TRBV3-1 (or the pseudogene TRBV3-2) and TRBJ2-7, with D possibly matching TRBD1 (5 bases). Germline V CDR1 and CDR2: LGHDT, YNNKEL (reference sequence). V was cut by 4 bases and J by 0 bases, with 19 bases left in between. The CDR3 spans 17 residues. The DNA of the CDR3 is TGTGCCAGCAGCCGGACGCCAGGGCAGAGTATCTCCTACGAGCAGTACTTC. Translated: CASSRTPGQSISYEQYF.

The chain employs TRBV12-3 or TRBV12-4 and TRBJ1-5, with a tentative D call TRBD1 (6 bases). V was pared by 6 bases and J by 7 bases, with 13 bases between. The CDR3 has 13 residues. The CDR3, as DNA: TGTGCCAGCAGCCACAGGGCAGAGCAGCCCCAGCATTTT. It translates to CASSHRAEQPQHF.

The V gene is TRBV5-1, the J gene TRBJ2-3, with D tentatively TRBD2 (5 bases). CDR1 is SGHRS, CDR2 YFSETQ, per germline. This CDR3 spans 14 amino acids. Trimming shortened V by 1 base and J by 4 bases, and 10 bases separated the two germline ends. The CDR3 bases are TGCGCCAGCAGCTTGCCGCTAGCAGCAGATACGCAGTATTTT. Its translation: CASSLPLAADTQYF.

The rearrangement uses TRBV10-1 and TRBJ2-1; tentatively, D is TRBD1 (5 bases). The V end lost 5 bases, the J end lost 4 bases, and 9 bases lay between the germline ends. Germline V CDR1 and CDR2: WNHNN, SYGVQD (reference sequence). The CDR3 contains 13 residues. The CDR3 loop reads CASSNTGYNEQFF. As DNA, the CDR3 is TGCGCCAGCAGTAATACAGGTTACAATGAGCAGTTCTTC.

The chain employs TRBV4-1 and TRBJ2-3; 10 nucleotides match TRBD2. The V gene's germline CDR1 is MGHRA and CDR2 YSYEKL. V was pared by 0 bases and J by 4 bases, with 7 bases of the junction left unmatched. There are 17 residues in the CDR3. Written as DNA, the CDR3 is TGCGCCAGCAGCCAAGAGGCAGCGGGAGGGTCGGCAGATACGCAGTATTTT. Protein product: CASSQEAAGGSADTQYF.

V usage is TRBV5-4 and J usage is TRBJ2-2; 7 bases are a match to TRBD1. There are 15 residues in the CDR3. Germline CDR1 and CDR2: SGHNT and YYREEE (reference sequence). With V trimmed by 3 bases and J by 1 base, 3 bases remained unmatched. CDR3: CASSSRTGNTGELFF. DNA of the CDR3: TGTGCCAGCAGCTCCAGGACAGGGAACACCGGGGAGCTGTTTTTT.

For this clone: Other nucleotide sequences in the sample specify the same CDR3. The V call is TRBV6-5, the J call TRBJ2-1; TRBD2 matches at 10 bases. Germline assignment: CDR1 MNHEY and CDR2 SVGAGI. J was trimmed by 6 bases and V by 5 bases; bases with no gene match: 4. CDR3 length equals 14 residues. This chain's CDR3 is CASSPGLAANEQFF. The CDR3 DNA follows: TGTGCCAGCAGTCCAGGACTAGCGGCCAATGAGCAGTTCTTC.

The V call is TRBV18, the J call TRBJ2-1, with 13 bases that match TRBD2. Germline assignment: CDR1 KGHSH and CDR2 LQKENI. V was pared by 3 bases and J by 0 bases, with 2 bases of the junction left unmatched. The CDR3 spans 17 residues. The CDR3 reads CASSPGLAGASYNEQFF. CDR3 coding DNA: TGTGCCAGCTCACCTGGACTAGCGGGAGCCTCCTACAATGAGCAGTTCTTC.

This clone appeared a few times. Because the CDR3 is missing its conserved closing phenylalanine or tryptophan, this is likely a read error. The chain uses TRBV28 and TRBJ1-3, with D maybe TRBD1 (5 bases). The DNA end favors TRBJ1-5, so the J call may be wrong. Germline V gene data show CDR1 as MDHEN and CDR2 as SYDVKM. The CDR3 contains 12 residues. CDR3 residues: CASSSPGEPQHM. CDR3 DNA: TGTGCCAGCAGTTCCCCGGGGGAGCCCCAGCATATG.

The chain combines TRBV2 with TRBJ1-5, with 8 positions matching TRBD1. The trim removed 6 bases at V and 6 bases at J, leaving 7 bases unmatched. CDR1 is SNHLY, CDR2 FYNNEI, per germline. The CDR3 runs 14 residues. The CDR3 sequence is CASRLQGAGQPQHF. In nucleotides, the CDR3 is TGTGCCAGCAGGCTTCAGGGGGCAGGTCAGCCCCAGCATTTT.

The chain combines TRBV18 with TRBJ2-5, with 10 positions matching TRBD2. V lost 2 bases, J lost 5 bases, and 11 bases stayed unmatched. Germline-derived CDR1 and CDR2 are KGHSH and LQKENI. The CDR3 covers 17 residues. The CDR3 bases are TGTGCCAGCTCACCATCGACCGGACTAGCGGAGGAGGAGACCCAGTACTTC. Translated, it gives CASSPSTGLAEEETQYF.

The chain uses TRBV6-5 and TRBJ2-5; D might be TRBD1 (7 bases). CDR3 length equals 13 residues. The germline CDR1 and CDR2 sequences are MNHEY and SVGAGI. The ends were cut back, 8 bases at V and 2 bases at J, with 12 bases in the middle. For the CDR3, the DNA is TGTGCCAGCGCGGGGACAGCACAAGAGACCCAGTACTTC. Protein product: CASAGTAQETQYF.

This chain connects TRBV6-1 to TRBJ2-7, with TRBD1 matching over 9 bases. Germline loops: CDR1 MNHNS, CDR2 SASEGT. The CDR3 sequence is 14 residues long. V shed 2 bases, J shed 6 bases, and the junction held 5 bases outside the gene matches. The CDR3 DNA reads as TGTGCCAGCAGTGAACCGGGACAGGGTGGCGAGCAGTACTTC. This gives the protein CASSEPGQGGEQYF.

This clone was detected a few times. This chain connects TRBV18 to TRBJ1-4; unclear D gene. V was shortened by 3 bases and J by 0 bases, with 8 bases between the two germline ends. Germline lookup yields CDR1 KGHSH and CDR2 LQKENI. This CDR3 has 15 amino acids. The CDR3: CASSPGEATNEKLFF. DNA for the CDR3: TGTGCCAGCTCACCGGGAGAGGCAACTAATGAAAAACTGTTTTTT.

CDR3 sequence: CASSPLAGPYNEQFF. CDR3 DNA: TGTGCCAGCAGCCCCCTAGCGGGCCCCTACAATGAGCAGTTCTTC. The gene calls are TRBV11-2 and TRBJ2-1, with 8 bases identical to TRBD2. This CDR3 contains 15 residues. CDR1 is SGHAT, CDR2 FQNNGV, per germline. V lost 5 bases, J lost 2 bases, and 5 bases stayed unmatched.

The chain couples TRBV11-2 to TRBJ1-1, with D hard to call. The CDR3 loop spans 13 amino acids. Trimming left V 4 bases short and J 5 bases short, with 11 bases between. Germline CDR1 reads SGHAT; CDR2 reads FQNNGV. CDR3 nucleotides: TGTGCCAGCAGCTCATCCGTCCGGACTGAAGCTTTCTTT. This gives the protein CASSSSVRTEAFF.

V usage is TRBV9 and J usage is TRBJ2-7; 9 nucleotides match TRBD1. Trimming cost V 3 bases and J 9 bases; bases outside gene matches: 10. The CDR3 extends over 14 amino acids. Germline-derived CDR1 and CDR2 are SGDLS and YYNGEE. The CDR3 DNA reads as TGTGCCAGCAGCGCGGGACAGGGTATTCCCCCGCAGTACTTC. It codes for CASSAGQGIPPQYF.

The gene calls are TRBV5-1 and TRBJ2-3; 10 bases line up with TRBD2. Trimming removed 0 bases from V and 4 bases from J; junction bases left unmatched: 2. The V gene's germline CDR1 is SGHRS and CDR2 YFSETQ. The CDR3 length is 15 residues. The CDR3 sequence: CASSLGTSGSDTQYF. DNA for the CDR3: TGCGCCAGCAGCTTGGGGACTAGCGGATCAGATACGCAGTATTTT.

The chain joins TRBV7-8 to TRBJ2-2, with TRBD1 identical over 7 bases. Looked up from germline, CDR1 is SGHVS and CDR2 is FQNEAQ. Trimming at V came to 1 base and at J to 6 bases, leaving 5 bases not matched to a gene. The CDR3 consists of 15 residues. CDR3 residues: CASSLDRGMSGELFF. The CDR3 DNA reads as TGTGCCAGCAGCTTAGACAGGGGAATGTCCGGGGAGCTGTTTTTT.